The 8 T cell receptor beta chains below come from one sample, sequenced in a study of blood T cell repertoires in COVID-19. The method was immunoSEQ multiplex PCR; TCRdb's version includes in-frame clones alone and lacks a portion of them. This table has 200,000 to 250,000 clones, 80% to 90% appearing once. Sequencing was performed on PBMCs or T cells enriched from blood (not recorded which). These receptors all stem from a woman between 40 and 50 years old with acute COVID-19.

This chain links TRBV13 with TRBJ1-1, with TRBD1 matching 7 bases. Trimming at V came to 3 bases and at J to 7 bases, leaving 2 bases not matched to a gene. This CDR3 spans 12 amino acids. Germline V gives CDR1 PRHDT, CDR2 FYEKMQ (reference sequence). Written as DNA, the CDR3 is TGTGCCAGCAGCTTGGGGACAGATGAAGCTTTCTTT. Translation gives CASSLGTDEAFF.

The CDR3 region is CASLVPVDYEQYV. In DNA, the CDR3 is TGTGCCAGCCTTGTGCCGGTCGACTACGAGCAGTACGTC. This rearrangement joins TRBV2 to TRBJ2-7; D unclear. Trimming removed 8 bases at V and 3 bases at J, with 14 bases between. The CDR3 is 13 residues long. CDR1 and CDR2 (germline): SNHLY, FYNNEI.

The rearrangement links TRBV24-1 to TRBJ1-1; 7 bases align to TRBD1. CDR3 length: 12 amino acids. Germline loops: CDR1 KGHDR, CDR2 SFDVKD. J was trimmed by 8 bases and V by 12 bases; bases with no gene match: 11. The CDR3 reads CAPTPPTGEAFF. The CDR3 nucleotides are TGTGCCCCGACCCCCCCGACAGGGGAAGCTTTCTTT.

This clone was recorded a few times. V gene TRBV4-1 combines with J gene TRBJ1-5; 8 bases align to TRBD1. The CDR3 has 14 amino acids. V was pared by 5 bases and J by 7 bases, with 7 bases of the junction left unmatched. Germline values: CDR1 MGHRA, CDR2 YSYEKL. The CDR3 coding sequence is TGCGCCAGCAGCATACAGGGGGGAGGACAGCCCCAGCATTTT. This translates into CASSIQGGGQPQHF.

V gene TRBV28 combines with J gene TRBJ2-7; D is unclear. Germline V gives CDR1 MDHEN, CDR2 SYDVKM. Between the trimmed V and J ends, which lost 4 bases and 3 bases, there was a span of 13 bases. CDR3 size: 14 residues. The CDR3 coding sequence is TGTGCCAGCAGTTCCCTTCTAGGAAACTACGAGCAGTACGTC. It yields the protein CASSSLLGNYEQYV.

This chain uses TRBV30 with TRBJ1-1; D gene unclear. Trimming pared 6 bases from V and 4 bases from J, leaving 6 bases between. This CDR3 has 10 amino acids. Germline values: CDR1 GTSNPN, CDR2 SVGIG (reference sequence). The CDR3 reads CACRSTEAFF. CDR3 in DNA: TGTGCCTGCAGGTCCACTGAAGCTTTCTTT.

The chain combines TRBV3-1 (or the pseudogene TRBV3-2) with TRBJ1-1; D is undetermined. The CDR3 spans 14 residues. V dropped 4 bases and J dropped 1 base, with 10 bases sitting between them. Looked up from germline, CDR1 is LGHDT and CDR2 is YNNKEL (reference sequence). Here the CDR3 reads CASSPYRGNTEAFF. As DNA, the CDR3 is TGTGCCAGCAGCCCCTACCGGGGGAACACTGAAGCTTTCTTT.

The V gene is TRBV28, the J gene TRBJ2-7; 8 bases match TRBD1. Germline values: CDR1 MDHEN, CDR2 SYDVKM. The V and J ends lost 4 bases and 4 bases, in that order; junction bases with no gene match: 9. The CDR3 has 15 residues. The CDR3 spells CASSSTGTGTYEQYV. CDR3 bases: TGTGCCAGCAGTTCTACCGGGACAGGTACATACGAGCAGTACGTC.